This passage covers 29 T cell receptor beta chains from one sample sequenced in a study of cytomegalovirus exposure and HLA in healthy donors. PCR employed 60 Vbeta and 13 Jbeta primers. Libraries were prepared by immunoSEQ multiplex PCR; TCRdb keeps only in-frame clonotypes and omits some of them. Of roughly 140,000 clones listed, about 79% are singletons. The sequencing sample was made of PBMCs. These receptors all come from a man aged 40-49 years in good health and CMV-seropositive.

The chain combines TRBV19 with TRBJ2-6, with 11 bases matching TRBD1. The CDR3 loop spans 13 amino acids. V shed 6 bases and J 11 bases; nucleotides not matched to a gene: 3. Germline V CDR1 and CDR2: LNHDA, SQIVND (reference sequence). CDR3 amino acids: CASRGTGGDVLTF. The CDR3 bases are TGTGCCAGTAGAGGGACAGGGGGTGACGTCCTGACTTTC.

The V gene is TRBV30, the J gene TRBJ2-7; TRBD2 aligns across 7 bases. The ends lost 3 bases at V and 3 bases at J; junction bases unmatched: 5. Germline values: CDR1 GTSNPN, CDR2 SVGIG (reference sequence). The CDR3 is 13 residues long. CDR3 DNA sequence: TGTGCCTGGAGCGAGGGGAGGGGCTACGAGCAGTACTTC. Encoded protein: CAWSEGRGYEQYF. Full variable domain (outside the CDR3, taken from reference TRBV30 and TRBJ2-7): SQTIHQWPATLVQPVGSPLSLECTVEGTSNPNLYWYRQAAGRGLQLLFYSVGIGQISSEVPQNLSASRPQDRQFILSSKKLLLSDSGFYLCAWSEGRGYEQYFGPGTRLTVT.

V is TRBV4-1 and J is TRBJ2-7; 7 bases are shared with TRBD1. The CDR3 contains 15 residues. Looked up from germline, CDR1 is MGHRA and CDR2 is YSYEKL. Germline trimming cut 2 bases from V and 1 base from J; bases unmatched to any gene: 5. In DNA form, the CDR3 reads TGCGCCAGCAGCCAAACCGGGACAGTGTCCTACGAGCAGTACTTC. Protein sequence: CASSQTGTVSYEQYF.

This chain connects TRBV7-2 to TRBJ2-2; no firm D call. The CDR3 length is 12 residues. V lost 5 bases and J lost 8, with 9 bases in between. The V gene's germline CDR1 is SGHTA and CDR2 FQGNSA. This CDR3 reads CASSVLGGELFF. DNA for the CDR3: TGTGCCAGCAGCGTCCTAGGAGGGGAGCTGTTTTTT.

The genes are TRBV29-1 and TRBJ1-3, with unresolved D. The germline V and J ends were trimmed by 4 bases and 4 bases, with 11 bases remaining between them. Looked up from germline, CDR1 is SQVTM and CDR2 is ANQGSEA. The CDR3 runs 13 residues. In DNA, the CDR3 is TGCAGCGTTGTTCCGGCGGGGGGAAACACCATATATTTT. It codes for CSVVPAGGNTIYF.

The rearrangement links TRBV5-6 to TRBJ2-7, with 12 bases lining up with TRBD2. CDR1 is SGHDT and CDR2 is YYEEEE in the germline V gene. This CDR3 has 18 amino acids. Trimming removed 2 bases from V and 0 bases from J; junction bases left unmatched: 9. The CDR3 DNA reads TGTGCCAGCAGCTTACGAACTAGCGGGAGGAGGAGCTCCTACGAGCAGTACTTC. It is translated as CASSLRTSGRRSSYEQYF.

The rearrangement uses TRBV30 and TRBJ1-3; 8 bases agree with TRBD1. The V and J ends lost 5 bases and 8 bases, in that order; junction bases with no gene match: 8. Germline V gene data show CDR1 as GTSNPN and CDR2 as SVGIG (reference sequence). The CDR3 extends over 13 amino acids. This CDR3 is CAWAYRGGDTIYF. The CDR3 nucleotides are TGTGCCTGGGCCTACAGGGGGGGCGACACCATATATTTT.

The gene calls are TRBV5-5 and TRBJ2-5; the D gene is possibly TRBD2 (6 bases). This CDR3 has 15 amino acids. Germline lookup yields CDR1 SGHKS and CDR2 YYEKEE (reference sequence). Trimming left V 3 bases short and J 5 bases short, with 17 bases between. CDR3 bases: TGTGCCAGCAGCTCCGAATACGGGGGTCGGGAGACCCAGTACTTC. Translated, it gives CASSSEYGGRETQYF.

The rearrangement links TRBV5-6 to TRBJ2-3, with 7 positions matching TRBD2. From germline, CDR1 is SGHDT and CDR2 YYEEEE. V shed 0 bases, J shed 2 bases, and the junction held 6 bases outside the gene matches. The length of the CDR3 is 16 residues. The CDR3 sequence: CASSLVVAGYTDTQYF. CDR3 coding DNA: TGTGCCAGCAGCTTGGTAGTAGCGGGTTACACAGATACGCAGTATTTT.

The rearrangement joins TRBV5-1 to TRBJ1-1; weak D call: TRBD1 (6 bases). V lost 0 bases and J 0 bases, leaving 15 bases between the germline ends. CDR1 and CDR2 from the germline V gene are SGHRS and YFSETQ. The CDR3 extends over 17 amino acids. The CDR3 DNA is TGCGCCAGCAGCTTGGCGCCGGCAGGGGACATGAACACTGAAGCTTTCTTT. Its translation: CASSLAPAGDMNTEAFF.

The chain links TRBV7-2 to TRBJ1-1; D possibly corresponds to TRBD1 (5 bases). Germline V CDR1 and CDR2: SGHTA, FQGNSA. Trimming left V 4 bases short and J 2 bases short, with 17 bases between. The CDR3 sequence is 16 residues long. CDR3 bases: TGTGCCAGCAGCTCAGGGCGTGGGGCCTTCAACACTGAAGCTTTCTTT. Translation gives CASSSGRGAFNTEAFF.

This clone turned up a few times. This sequence joins TRBV7-9 and TRBJ2-7, with unresolved D. This CDR3 has 15 amino acids. V lost 1 base and J lost 1, with 11 bases in between. The germline gives CDR1 SEHNR, CDR2 FQNEAQ (reference sequence). The CDR3 protein is CASSLVGGVSYEQYF. In DNA, the CDR3 is TGTGCCAGCAGCTTAGTCGGCGGAGTATCCTACGAGCAGTACTTC.

V and J are TRBV19 and TRBJ2-7, with D perhaps matching TRBD2 (5 bases). With 1 base removed from V and 3 bases from J, the gap between germline ends came to 13 bases. The germline CDR1 and CDR2 sequences are LNHDA and SQIVND (reference sequence). The CDR3 is 15 residues long. CDR3 nucleotide sequence: TGTGCCAGTAGTATAGCCCGGACTGCTATCTACGAGCAGTACTTC. Amino acid sequence: CASSIARTAIYEQYF.

This clone is medium-sized within its sample. V is TRBV9 and J is TRBJ2-7, with TRBD2 identical over 12 bases. Germline V gene sequence: CDR1 SGDLS, CDR2 YYNGEE. CDR3 size: 15 residues. V lost 4 bases and J lost 2; bases outside the gene matches: 4. CDR3 sequence (DNA): TGTGCCAGCAGCCAAACTAGCGGGGGGACCTACGAGCAGTACTTC. Translating gives CASSQTSGGTYEQYF. Complete variable domain (other parts from reference TRBV9 and TRBJ2-7): DSGVTQTPKHLITATGQRVTLRCSPRSGDLSVYWYQQSLDQGLQFLIQYYNGEERAKGNILERFSAQQFPDLHSELNLSSLELGDSALYFCASSQTSGGTYEQYFGPGTRLTVT.

This sequence joins TRBV9 and TRBJ1-6, with 8 bases fitting TRBD1. The trim removed 7 bases at V and 7 bases at J, leaving 10 bases unmatched. The CDR3 has 15 amino acids. Germline CDR1 SGDLS, CDR2 YYNGEE. CDR3 DNA sequence: TGTGCCAGCCGACGACAGGGGTCGGAAAATTCACCCCTCCACTTT. Translating it yields CASRRQGSENSPLHF.

This chain joins TRBV9 and TRBJ2-5; 7 nucleotides agree with TRBD1. Trimming cost V 0 bases and J 1 base; bases outside gene matches: 6. CDR3 length: 16 residues. Germline V CDR1 and CDR2: SGDLS, YYNGEE. CDR3 in DNA: TGTGCCAGCAGCGTAGGTGTAGGACAGGTCCAAGAGACCCAGTACTTC. Protein: CASSVGVGQVQETQYF.

The rearrangement uses TRBV5-1 and TRBJ1-5; no reliable D call. Trimming left V 5 bases short and J 3 bases short, with 12 bases between. Per the germline V gene, CDR1 is SGHRS and CDR2 is YFSETQ. The CDR3 is made up of 14 amino acids. The DNA for the CDR3 is TGCGCCAGCAGTCCGATGGGCACCAATCAGCCCCAGCATTTT. As protein: CASSPMGTNQPQHF.

The CDR3: CASSLAGAYNEQFF. In DNA form, the CDR3 reads TGTGCCAGCAGTCTAGCGGGGGCCTACAATGAGCAGTTCTTC. The chain employs TRBV27 and TRBJ2-1; 10 bases align to TRBD2. This CDR3 has 14 amino acids. CDR1 and CDR2 (germline): MNHEY, SMNVEV (reference sequence). V lost 5 bases, J lost 2 bases, and 0 bases stayed unmatched.

The chain's CDR3 is CASSFGRQVGNEQFF. Here the CDR3 DNA reads TGTGCCAGCAGCTTCGGTAGACAGGTGGGTAATGAGCAGTTCTTC. This chain links TRBV11-2 with TRBJ2-1; a possible D gene is TRBD1 (6 bases). The V gene's germline CDR1 is SGHAT and CDR2 FQNNGV. With 3 bases removed from V and 7 bases from J, the gap between germline ends came to 16 bases. This CDR3 contains 15 residues. Combining the CDR3 with reference TRBV11-2 and TRBJ2-1 gives the whole variable domain EAGVAQSPRYKIIEKRQSVAFWCNPISGHATLYWYQQILGQGPKLLIQFQNNGVVDDSQLPKDRFSAERLKGVDSTLKIQPAKLEDSAVYLCASSFGRQVGNEQFFGPGTRLTVL.

The chain has TRBV7-2 and TRBJ1-2; 8 bases line up with TRBD1. The CDR3 runs to 15 residues. Germline V lookup: CDR1 SGHTA, CDR2 FQGNSA. The junction had 9 bases not matched to a gene; V was cut back by 1 base and J by 8 bases. The chain's CDR3 is CASSLGTGTGGGYTF. In DNA form, the CDR3 reads TGTGCCAGCAGCTTAGGGACAGGGACCGGCGGGGGCTACACCTTC.

The J gene is TRBJ1-4, the V gene TRBV19; TRBD1 aligns across 8 bases. The germline gives CDR1 LNHDA, CDR2 SQIVND (reference sequence). The CDR3 spans 16 residues. With V trimmed by 6 bases and J by 3 bases, 9 bases remained unmatched. CDR3 protein: CASRSSGGAPNEKLFF. Here the CDR3 DNA reads TGTGCCAGTAGATCTTCAGGGGGCGCCCCTAATGAAAAACTGTTTTTT. Variable domain in full (rest from reference TRBV19 and TRBJ1-4): DGGITQSPKYLFRKEGQNVTLSCEQNLNHDAMYWYRQDPGQGLRLIYYSQIVNDFQKGDIAEGYSVSREKKESFPLTVTSAQKNPTAFYLCASRSSGGAPNEKLFFGSGTQLSVL.

The chain employs TRBV7-6 and TRBJ1-5, with 10 bases matching TRBD1. This CDR3 has 14 amino acids. V dropped 5 bases and J dropped 5; count of bases not matched to a gene: 3. Germline CDR1 is SGHVS and CDR2 is FNYEAQ. CDR3: CASSPGTGDQPQHF. For the CDR3, the DNA is TGTGCCAGCAGCCCCGGGACAGGGGATCAGCCCCAGCATTTT.

The chain carries TRBV19 and TRBJ1-5; D gene ambiguous. This CDR3 is built from 15 residues. Trimming removed 7 bases at V and 0 bases at J, with 13 bases between. Looked up from germline, CDR1 is LNHDA and CDR2 is SQIVND (reference sequence). The CDR3 region has the DNA TGTGCCAGTACCCTGACTCTGGATAGCAATCAGCCCCAGCATTTT. As protein: CASTLTLDSNQPQHF.

The chain couples TRBV5-1 to TRBJ1-1, with a tentative D call TRBD1 (5 bases). Germline V gives CDR1 SGHRS, CDR2 YFSETQ. The CDR3 spans 13 residues. V dropped 4 bases and J dropped 4 bases, with 11 bases sitting between them. The DNA of the CDR3 is TGCGCCAGCAGCCGGGGGGGTAGCACTGAAGCTTTCTTT. Translating gives CASSRGGSTEAFF.

The chain couples TRBV6-6 to TRBJ2-7; D remains ambiguous. V lost 0 bases to trimming and J lost 0 bases, with 9 bases between them. This CDR3 is 15 amino acids long. Per the germline V gene, CDR1 is MNHNY and CDR2 is SVGAGI (reference sequence). CDR3 amino acids: CASSYSSQFSYEQYF. In nucleotides, the CDR3 is TGTGCCAGCAGTTACTCGTCACAGTTCTCCTACGAGCAGTACTTC.

The chain is built from TRBV18 and TRBJ2-2, with 10 positions matching TRBD2. Losses at the gene ends were 10 bases for V and 7 bases for J; bases not matched to a gene: 15. The CDR3 covers 16 residues. The germline CDR1 and CDR2 sequences are KGHSH and LQKENI. The CDR3 nucleotides read TGTGCCACCCTGGCCCCTAGCGGGGGCCAAAACGGGGAGCTGTTTTTT. Amino acids: CATLAPSGGQNGELFF.

The rearrangement joins TRBV9 to TRBJ1-5; no definite D call. The length of the CDR3 is 15 residues. V gave up 4 bases and J gave up 0 bases, with 11 bases separating them. Germline loops: CDR1 SGDLS, CDR2 YYNGEE. CDR3 sequence reads: CASSPRGDSNQPQHF. The CDR3 DNA reads as TGTGCCAGCAGCCCCCGAGGAGATAGCAATCAGCCCCAGCATTTT.

The rearrangement uses TRBV10-3 and TRBJ2-1, with no clear D. CDR3 length: 14 residues. Germline values: CDR1 ENHRY, CDR2 SYGVKD. The V end was cut by 4 bases, the J end by 6 bases, with 13 bases between. For the CDR3, the DNA is TGTGCCATCAGTGGTGGTGATTTGGCCAATGAGCAGTTCTTC. Its protein is CAISGGDLANEQFF.

The V and J genes are TRBV7-9 and TRBJ2-5; D may be TRBD2 (6 bases). The CDR3 runs 12 residues. Germline assignment: CDR1 SEHNR and CDR2 FQNEAQ (reference sequence). V dropped 5 bases and J dropped 2 bases, with 6 bases sitting between them. CDR3: CASSGGQETQYF. CDR3 sequence (DNA): TGTGCCAGCAGCGGGGGGCAAGAGACCCAGTACTTC. Variable domain in full (rest from reference TRBV7-9 and TRBJ2-5): DTGVSQNPRHKITKRGQNVTFRCDPISEHNRLYWYRQTLGQGPEFLTYFQNEAQLEKSRLLSDRFSAERPKGSFSTLEIQRTEQGDSAMYLCASSGGQETQYFGPGTRLLVL.